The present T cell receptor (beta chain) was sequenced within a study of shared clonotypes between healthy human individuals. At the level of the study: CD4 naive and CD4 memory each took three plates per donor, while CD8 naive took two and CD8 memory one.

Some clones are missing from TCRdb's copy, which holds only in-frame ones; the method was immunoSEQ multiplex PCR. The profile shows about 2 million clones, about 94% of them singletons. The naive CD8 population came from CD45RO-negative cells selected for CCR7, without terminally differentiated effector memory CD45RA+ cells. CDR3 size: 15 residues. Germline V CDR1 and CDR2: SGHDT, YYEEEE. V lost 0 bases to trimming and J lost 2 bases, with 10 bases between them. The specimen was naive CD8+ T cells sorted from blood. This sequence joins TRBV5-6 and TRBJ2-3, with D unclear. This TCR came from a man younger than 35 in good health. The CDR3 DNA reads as TGTGCCAGCAGCTTGGAACGTGAATACACAGATACGCAGTATTTT. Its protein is CASSLEREYTDTQYF.